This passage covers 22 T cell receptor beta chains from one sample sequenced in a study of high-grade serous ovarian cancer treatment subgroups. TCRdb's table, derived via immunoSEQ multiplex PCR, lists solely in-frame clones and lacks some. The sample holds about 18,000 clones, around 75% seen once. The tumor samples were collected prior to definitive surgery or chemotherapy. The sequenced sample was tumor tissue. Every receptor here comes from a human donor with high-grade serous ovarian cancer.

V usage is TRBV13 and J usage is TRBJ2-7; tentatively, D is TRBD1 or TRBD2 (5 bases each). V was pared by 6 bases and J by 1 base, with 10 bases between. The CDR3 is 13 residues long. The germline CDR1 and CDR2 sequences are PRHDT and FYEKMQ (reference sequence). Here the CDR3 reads CASSPGTSYEQYF. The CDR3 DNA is TGTGCCAGCAGTCCCGGGACGTCCTACGAGCAGTACTTC.

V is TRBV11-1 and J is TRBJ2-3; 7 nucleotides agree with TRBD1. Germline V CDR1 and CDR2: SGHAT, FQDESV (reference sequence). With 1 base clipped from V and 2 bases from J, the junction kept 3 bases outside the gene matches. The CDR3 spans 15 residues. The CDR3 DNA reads TGTGCCAGCAGCTTAGACGACAGGGACACAGATACGCAGTATTTT. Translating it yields CASSLDDRDTDTQYF.

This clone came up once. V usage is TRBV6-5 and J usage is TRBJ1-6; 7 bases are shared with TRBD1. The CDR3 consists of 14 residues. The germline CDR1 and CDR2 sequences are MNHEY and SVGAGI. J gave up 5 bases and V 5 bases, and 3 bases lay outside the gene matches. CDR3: CASSHGQDNSPLHF. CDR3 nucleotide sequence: TGTGCCAGCAGTCATGGACAGGATAATTCACCCCTCCACTTT.

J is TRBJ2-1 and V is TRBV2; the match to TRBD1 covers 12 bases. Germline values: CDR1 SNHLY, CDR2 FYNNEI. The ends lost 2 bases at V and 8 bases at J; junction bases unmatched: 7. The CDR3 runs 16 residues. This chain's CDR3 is CASSEKGQGAWYEQFF. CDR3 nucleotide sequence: TGTGCCAGCAGTGAAAAGGGACAGGGGGCTTGGTATGAGCAGTTCTTC.

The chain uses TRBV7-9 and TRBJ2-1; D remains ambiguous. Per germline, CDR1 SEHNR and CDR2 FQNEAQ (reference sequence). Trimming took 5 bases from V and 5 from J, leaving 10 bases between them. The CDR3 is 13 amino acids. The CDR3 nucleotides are TGTGCCAGCAGCCTGGCTAGGGACAATGAGCAGTTCTTC. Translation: CASSLARDNEQFF.

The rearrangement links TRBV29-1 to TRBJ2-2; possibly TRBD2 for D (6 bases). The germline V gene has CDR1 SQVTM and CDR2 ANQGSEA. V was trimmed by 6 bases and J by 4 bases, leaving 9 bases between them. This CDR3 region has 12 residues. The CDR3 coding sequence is TGCAGCGTCGTGGGGGGCACCGGGGAGCTGTTTTTT. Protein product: CSVVGGTGELFF.

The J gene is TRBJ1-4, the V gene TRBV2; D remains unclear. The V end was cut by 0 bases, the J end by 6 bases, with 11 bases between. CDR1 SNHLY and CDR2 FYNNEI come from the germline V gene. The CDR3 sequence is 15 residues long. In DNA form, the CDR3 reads TGTGCCAGCAGTGAAGCGCAAGGGCGCGATGAAAAACTGTTTTTT. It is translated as CASSEAQGRDEKLFF.

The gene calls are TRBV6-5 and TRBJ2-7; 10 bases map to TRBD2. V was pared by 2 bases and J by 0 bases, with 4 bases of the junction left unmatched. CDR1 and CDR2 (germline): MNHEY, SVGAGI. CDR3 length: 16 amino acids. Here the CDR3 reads CASSYDTSGISYEQYF. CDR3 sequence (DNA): TGTGCCAGCAGTTACGATACTAGCGGGATCTCCTACGAGCAGTACTTC.

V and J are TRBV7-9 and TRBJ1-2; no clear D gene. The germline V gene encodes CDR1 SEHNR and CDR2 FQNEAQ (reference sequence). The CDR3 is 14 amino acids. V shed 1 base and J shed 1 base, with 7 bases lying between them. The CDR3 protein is CASSLESGNYGYTF. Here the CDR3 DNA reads TGTGCCAGCAGCTTAGAGTCTGGTAACTATGGCTACACCTTC.

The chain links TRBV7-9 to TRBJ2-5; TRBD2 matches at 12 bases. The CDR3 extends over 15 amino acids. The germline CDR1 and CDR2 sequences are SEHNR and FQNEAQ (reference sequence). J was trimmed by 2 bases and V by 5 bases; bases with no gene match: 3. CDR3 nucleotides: TGTGCCAGCAGCCCCCTAGCGGGAGGGCAAGAGACCCAGTACTTC. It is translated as CASSPLAGGQETQYF. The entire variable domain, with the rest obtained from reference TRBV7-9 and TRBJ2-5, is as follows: DTGVSQNPRHKITKRGQNVTFRCDPISEHNRLYWYRQTLGQGPEFLTYFQNEAQLEKSRLLSDRFSAERPKGSFSTLEIQRTEQGDSAMYLCASSPLAGGQETQYFGPGTRLLVL.

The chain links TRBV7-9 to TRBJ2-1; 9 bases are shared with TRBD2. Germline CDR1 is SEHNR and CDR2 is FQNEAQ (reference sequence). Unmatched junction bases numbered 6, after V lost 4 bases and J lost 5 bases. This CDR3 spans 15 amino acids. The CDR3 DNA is TGTGCCAGCAGCTCCTATAGCGGGGGTCACAATGAGCAGTTCTTC. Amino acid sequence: CASSSYSGGHNEQFF.

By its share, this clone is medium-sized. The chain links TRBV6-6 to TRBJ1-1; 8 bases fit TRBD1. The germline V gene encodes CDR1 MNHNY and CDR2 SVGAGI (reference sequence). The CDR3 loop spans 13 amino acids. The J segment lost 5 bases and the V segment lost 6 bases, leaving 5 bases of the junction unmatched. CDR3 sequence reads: CASRDQGATEAFF. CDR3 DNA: TGTGCCAGCAGGGACCAGGGGGCAACTGAAGCTTTCTTT.

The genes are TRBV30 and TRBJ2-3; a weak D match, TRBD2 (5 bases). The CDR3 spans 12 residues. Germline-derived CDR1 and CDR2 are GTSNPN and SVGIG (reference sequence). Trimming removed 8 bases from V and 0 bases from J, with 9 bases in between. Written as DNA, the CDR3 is TGTGCCCTTAGGACTAGCACAGATACGCAGTATTTT. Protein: CALRTSTDTQYF.

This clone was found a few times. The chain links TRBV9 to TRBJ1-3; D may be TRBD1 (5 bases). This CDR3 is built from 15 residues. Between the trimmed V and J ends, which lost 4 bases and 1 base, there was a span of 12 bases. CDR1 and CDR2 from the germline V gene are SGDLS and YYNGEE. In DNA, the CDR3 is TGTGCCAGCAGCCCCCGGGGGGGATCTGGAAACACCATATATTTT. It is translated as CASSPRGGSGNTIYF. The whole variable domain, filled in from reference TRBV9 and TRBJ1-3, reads DSGVTQTPKHLITATGQRVTLRCSPRSGDLSVYWYQQSLDQGLQFLIQYYNGEERAKGNILERFSAQQFPDLHSELNLSSLELGDSALYFCASSPRGGSGNTIYFGEGSWLTVV.

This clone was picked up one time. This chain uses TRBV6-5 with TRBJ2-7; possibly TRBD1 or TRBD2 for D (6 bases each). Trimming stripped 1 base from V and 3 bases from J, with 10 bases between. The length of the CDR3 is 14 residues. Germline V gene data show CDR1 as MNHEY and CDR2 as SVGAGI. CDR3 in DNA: TGTGCCAGCAGTTACTTGGGGGGCGTCTACGAGCAGTACTTC. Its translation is CASSYLGGVYEQYF.

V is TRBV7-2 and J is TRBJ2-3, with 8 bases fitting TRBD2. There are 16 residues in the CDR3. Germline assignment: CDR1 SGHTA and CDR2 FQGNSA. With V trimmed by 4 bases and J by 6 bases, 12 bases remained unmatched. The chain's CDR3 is CASSSLSGRGSDTQYF. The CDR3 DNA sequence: TGTGCCAGCAGCTCGCTGAGCGGGAGAGGTTCGGATACGCAGTATTTT.

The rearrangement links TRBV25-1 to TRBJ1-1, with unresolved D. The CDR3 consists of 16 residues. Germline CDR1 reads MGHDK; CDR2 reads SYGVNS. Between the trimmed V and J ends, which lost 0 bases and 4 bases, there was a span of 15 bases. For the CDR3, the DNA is TGTGCCAGCAGTGAATACGGCCTTACTACCAGCACTGAAGCTTTCTTT. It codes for CASSEYGLTTSTEAFF.

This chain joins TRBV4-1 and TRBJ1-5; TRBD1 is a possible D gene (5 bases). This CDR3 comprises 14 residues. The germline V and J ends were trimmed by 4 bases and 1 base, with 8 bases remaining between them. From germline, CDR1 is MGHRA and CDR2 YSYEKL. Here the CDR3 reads CASSLTESNQPQHF. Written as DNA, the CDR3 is TGCGCCAGCAGCCTGACAGAGAGCAATCAGCCCCAGCATTTT.

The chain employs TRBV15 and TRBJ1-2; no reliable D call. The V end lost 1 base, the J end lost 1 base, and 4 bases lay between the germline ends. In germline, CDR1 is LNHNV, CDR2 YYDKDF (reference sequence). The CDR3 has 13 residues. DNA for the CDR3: TGTGCCACCAGCAGAGGAAATAACTATGGCTACACCTTC. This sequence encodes CATSRGNNYGYTF.

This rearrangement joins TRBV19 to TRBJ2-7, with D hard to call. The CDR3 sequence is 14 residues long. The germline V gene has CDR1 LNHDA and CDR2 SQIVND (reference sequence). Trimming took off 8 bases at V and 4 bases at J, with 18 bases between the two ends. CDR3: CASSTGLRSYEQYF. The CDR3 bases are TGTGCCAGTTCCACCGGGCTGAGGTCATACGAGCAGTACTTC.

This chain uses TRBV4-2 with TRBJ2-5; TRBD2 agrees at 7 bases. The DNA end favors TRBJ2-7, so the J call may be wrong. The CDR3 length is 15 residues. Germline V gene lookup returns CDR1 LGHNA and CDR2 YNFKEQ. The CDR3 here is CASSQDPAGPYEQYF. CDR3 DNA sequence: TGTGCCAGCAGCCAAGATCCAGCGGGGCCCTACGAGCAGTACTTC.

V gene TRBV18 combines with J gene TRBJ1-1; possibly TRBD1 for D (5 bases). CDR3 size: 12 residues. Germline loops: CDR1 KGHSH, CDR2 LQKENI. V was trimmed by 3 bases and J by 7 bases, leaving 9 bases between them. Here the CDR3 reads CASSPKGVEAFF. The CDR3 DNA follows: TGTGCCAGCTCACCGAAAGGGGTTGAAGCTTTCTTT.